A selection of T cell receptor beta chains follows, all from one sample in a study of Ad26.COV2.S vaccination and SARS-CoV-2 variants. Here immunoSEQ multiplex PCR was the method, and the copy in TCRdb shows in-frame clones only, minus some. The repertoire holds some 420,000 clones, with approximately 90% as singletons. Sequences were derived from peripheral blood, sampled in a trial of Ad26.COV2.S vaccine versus placebo. These receptors originate from a person aged 18-60 years who received the Ad26.COV2.S COVID-19 vaccine or a placebo. The CDR3 runs from the conserved cysteine through the conserved F or W. Each record gives: D gene, V gene, J gene, CDR3 length, CDR3 protein. The D gene is left open where the match is weak.

>.|TRBV5-1|TRBJ1-2|12
CASSLENYGYTF
>.|TRBV30|TRBJ2-7|11
CAWRRGNEQYF
>.|TRBV7-3|TRBJ1-1|14
CASSLSGSPGEAFF
>.|TRBV12-3/TRBV12-4|TRBJ1-6|13
CASSFHSVVTLHF
>.|TRBV15|TRBJ2-3|17
CATSGYTGEVGTDTQYF
>.|TRBV9|TRBJ2-7|14
CASSAGQSSYEQYF
>TRBD2|TRBV6-6|TRBJ2-3|14
CASRPGTTQITQYF
>.|TRBV7-3|TRBJ1-6|15
CASSLREARYSPLHF
>.|TRBV6-5|TRBJ2-3|11
CASRGTDTQYF
>TRBD2|TRBV3-1/TRBV3-2|TRBJ2-1|16
CASSQVSGTSRNEQFF
>TRBD1|TRBV18|TRBJ2-1|15
CASSLTGSSYNEQFF
>TRBD1|TRBV5-1|TRBJ2-7|14
CASSRRDRAYEQYF
>.|TRBV3-1/TRBV3-2|TRBJ1-6|16
CASSQGSWSHNSPLHF
>.|TRBV10-3|TRBJ1-2|12
CAITSPGVGYTF
>.|TRBV5-1|TRBJ2-2|14
CASRKTGNTGELFF
>.|TRBV28|TRBJ2-7|13
CASSRERHYEQYF
>.|TRBV10-2|TRBJ2-3|15
CASSVTSSGSDTQYF
>.|TRBV12-3/TRBV12-4|TRBJ1-1|11
CASSLGTEAFF
>.|TRBV14|TRBJ2-5|14
CASSLPGLLGTQYF
>.|TRBV5-8|TRBJ1-4|12
CASSLGGIGLFF
>TRBD1|TRBV28|TRBJ2-2|15
CASRTGTEVTGELFF
>TRBD2|TRBV12-5|TRBJ2-7|14
CASPRVAGGYEQYF
>TRBD2|TRBV2|TRBJ2-7|14
CASSAGSGGYEQYF
>.|TRBV12-3/TRBV12-4|TRBJ2-7|11
CASSLGGEQYF
>.|TRBV6-5|TRBJ2-6|16
CASSYGGRPGANVLTF
>TRBD1|TRBV18|TRBJ2-3|14
CASSQGQATDTQYF
>.|TRBV28|TRBJ2-7|15
CASSLFAVNSYEQYF
>.|TRBV7-9|TRBJ1-1|15
CASSPPRRGNTEAFF
>TRBD1|TRBV7-9|TRBJ1-4|14
CASSSTGSNEKLFF
>.|TRBV12-3/TRBV12-4|TRBJ2-4|13
CASSVNRDNLQYF
>TRBD2|TRBV9|TRBJ2-1|19
CASSVEPSGGTSSYNEQFF
>TRBD2|TRBV27|TRBJ2-7|15
CASRLLAPSSYEQYF
>TRBD1|TRBV10-3|TRBJ1-1|14
CAISERGQGAEAFF
>TRBD1|TRBV16|TRBJ1-1|13
CASSQSGQGLAFF
>TRBD1|TRBV10-3|TRBJ1-3|16
CAIRTMGQGAGNTIYF
>.|TRBV24-1|TRBJ1-1|13
CATSENTGTEAFF
>.|TRBV21-1|TRBJ2-5|14
CANELAGGQETQYF
>.|TRBV7-9|TRBJ2-1|18
CASSLVVGHLLSYNEQFF
>.|TRBV2|TRBJ2-3|14
CASSGETVTDTQYF
>.|TRBV4-1|TRBJ1-6|13
CASGLAINSPLHF
>.|TRBV7-9|TRBJ1-4|14
CVSSTVSTNEKLFF
>.|TRBV2|TRBJ2-2|16
CASRPLWEVDTGELFF
>.|TRBV11-2|TRBJ1-1|15
CASSLDAGGRTEAFF
>.|TRBV4-3|TRBJ2-3|17
CASSQVRPGRHTDTQYF
>TRBD1|TRBV29-1|TRBJ2-1|15
CSVERRQGAGDEQFF
>.|TRBV29-1|TRBJ2-2|15
CSVEGATSNTGELFF